Only a few counts were recorded for the clone carrying this TCR beta chain. As yet, its antigen is unknown. This entry belongs to a study of vaccination and CD4 T cells after COVID-19. Study-wide background: Two doses of either BNT162b2 or mRNA-1273 vaccine went to participants. Post-vaccine sampling followed dose two by a median about 69 days (range 14 to 241). Overall study results and limits: Spike mono-reactive clones accounted for 304 of the 307 vaccine-specific clones found in convalescent patients.

In germline, CDR1 is SGHAT, CDR2 FQDESV (reference sequence). CDR3 length: 14 amino acids. V was shortened by 4 bases and J by 7 bases, with 11 bases between the two germline ends. TCRdb itself ran the PCR reads through MiXCR, one entry per CDR3 protein. The sample has 20,000 to 25,000 distinct CDR3 sequences; 50% to 60% are singletons. Source: CD4+ T cells from blood, taken before SARS-CoV-2 vaccination. The receptor was isolated from a human donor who had recovered from COVID-19. The chain recombines TRBV11-1 with TRBJ1-6; no firm D call. The CDR3 here is CASSSLRANSPLHF. CDR3 sequence (DNA): TGTGCCAGCAGCTCCCTCCGGGCGAATTCACCCCTCCACTTT. The whole variable domain, remainder taken from reference TRBV11-1 and TRBJ1-6, is EAEVAQSPRYKITEKSQAVAFWCDPISGHATLYWYRQILGQGPELLVQFQDESVVDDSQLPKDRFSAERLKGVDSTLKIQPAELGDSAMYLCASSSLRANSPLHFGNGTRLTVT.